A selection of T cell receptor beta chains follows, all from one sample in a study of T-cell reconstitution after alpha-beta-depleted transplantation in children. MiXCR, applied by TCRdb to the PCR reads, yields one record per CDR3 protein. The sample yields around 240,000 distinct CDR3 sequences, around 8.9% seen once. This material consisted of PBMCs from the stem cell graft donor, taken from the stem cell graft. All receptors come from a human donor who donated a stem cell graft to a child with SCID. CDR3s include the opening cysteine and the closing phenylalanine or tryptophan. The D gene is left open where the match is weak. Size is omitted from some rows. Given values are once, few, many or a class for expanded clones.

>TRBD1|15|TRBJ1-2|many|TRBV6-1
CASSSQGQRQGGYTF
TGTGCCAGCAGCTCCCAGGGACAGCGCCAAGGGGGCTACACCTTC
>.|15|TRBJ2-1|many|TRBV20-1
CSASPGTEITGEQFF
TGCAGTGCTAGTCCGGGGACGGAGATAACGGGTGAGCAGTTCTTC
>TRBD2|18|TRBJ2-3|.|TRBV4-1
CASSSAAGLADSTDTQYF
TGCGCCAGCAGCTCCGCAGCGGGACTAGCAGATAGCACAGATACGCAGTATTTT
>.|12|TRBJ2-7|many|TRBV6-6
CASPTINYEQYF
TGTGCCAGCCCGACGATAAACTACGAGCAGTACTTC
>.|16|TRBJ1-1|many|TRBV5-1
CASSAVGGPMNTEAFF
TGCGCCAGCAGCGCCGTTGGGGGGCCCATGAACACTGAAGCTTTCTTT
>.|15|TRBJ1-6|many|TRBV9
CASSERTADNSPLHF
TGTGCCAGCAGCGAGCGGACAGCAGATAATTCACCCCTCCACTTT
>.|15|TRBJ2-1|many|TRBV5-1
CASSLGSSYYNEQFF
TGCGCCAGCAGCTTGGGGTCGTCCTACTACAATGAGCAGTTCTTC
>.|16|TRBJ2-1|.|TRBV5-1
CASSPDLGTRRNEQFF
TGCGCCAGCAGCCCGGACTTAGGGACTCGGAGAAATGAGCAGTTCTTC
>.|15|TRBJ2-1|many|TRBV2
CASRPRRGDKNEQFF
TGTGCCAGCAGACCGAGGAGGGGGGACAAGAATGAGCAGTTCTTC
>TRBD2|14|TRBJ2-5|many|TRBV10-2
CASRKLAREETQYF
TGCGCCAGCAGAAAACTAGCGAGGGAAGAGACCCAGTACTTC
>.|14|TRBJ2-7|many|TRBV20-1
CSASGGQEIYEQYF
TGCAGTGCTAGCGGGGGGCAGGAGATCTACGAGCAGTACTTC
>.|14|TRBJ1-4|.|TRBV10-3
CAISGDSWGEKLFF
TGTGCCATCAGTGGGGACTCCTGGGGTGAAAAACTGTTTTTT
>TRBD2|18|TRBJ2-3|few|TRBV3-1
CASSASGTSGVPTDTQYF
TGTGCCAGCAGCGCATCCGGGACTAGCGGGGTCCCGACAGATACGCAGTATTTT
>TRBD1|16|TRBJ1-1|many|TRBV20-1
CSARDPDRGENTEAFF
TGCAGTGCTAGAGATCCAGACAGGGGGGAGAACACTGAAGCTTTCTTT
>.|16|TRBJ1-6|many|TRBV3-1
CASSHFGQGEDSPLHF
TGTGCCAGCAGCCACTTCGGTCAGGGCGAGGATTCACCCCTCCACTTT
>.|11|TRBJ2-1|many|TRBV5-5
CASSPNGEQFF
TGTGCCAGCAGCCCGAACGGTGAGCAGTTCTTC
>.|16|TRBJ1-5|many|TRBV10-3
CATREAGPRSNQPQHF
TGTGCCACCAGAGAGGCGGGACCGAGAAGCAATCAGCCCCAGCATTTT
>.|15|TRBJ1-1|many|TRBV7-9
CASSPPGQTNTEAFF
TGTGCCAGCAGCCCTCCCGGACAGACGAACACTGAAGCTTTCTTT
>TRBD2|18|TRBJ2-1|.|TRBV5-1
CASSAPGLAGGSYNEQFF
TGCGCCAGCAGCGCGCCAGGACTAGCGGGGGGAAGCTACAATGAGCAGTTCTTC
>TRBD1|16|TRBJ2-1|many|TRBV4-1
CASSQARQGAYNEQFF
TGCGCCAGCAGCCAAGCGCGGCAGGGGGCCTACAATGAGCAGTTCTTC
>TRBD2|18|TRBJ2-2|.|TRBV20-1
CRARDWASGGKNTGELFF
TGCAGGGCTAGAGATTGGGCTAGCGGGGGGAAGAACACCGGGGAGCTGTTTTTT
>.|12|TRBJ2-3|many|TRBV5-1
CASSWIGDTQYF
TGCGCCAGCAGCTGGATTGGGGATACGCAGTATTTT
>.|20|TRBJ1-5|many|TRBV7-3
CASSLGPDSTEPHSNQPQHF
TGTGCCAGCAGCTTAGGCCCTGACTCGACCGAACCACATAGCAATCAGCCCCAGCATTTT
>.|11|TRBJ2-5|many|TRBV20-1
CSAHLLETQYF
TGCAGTGCCCACTTGTTGGAGACCCAGTACTTC
>TRBD1|15|TRBJ2-2|many|TRBV7-2
CASNHRQGGTGELFF
TGTGCCAGCAACCACCGACAGGGCGGCACCGGGGAGCTGTTTTTT